This record concerns one T cell receptor beta chain sequence. Study processing details: The authors estimated nucleated cell counts from reference gene primer amplification. Clones were sequenced by immunoSEQ multiplex PCR, and TCRdb holds only the in-frame ones, with some missing. V, J and clone size are those of that table, while D and trimming were read from the DNA. The data contain some 150,000 clones, approximately 85% of them singletons. This specimen comes from a study of blood T cell repertoires in COVID-19. In the study overall: Acute-phase and convalescent COVID-19 samples originated in the United States, Italy and Spain. T cells, B-cell-depleted T cells, or PBMCs supplied cDNA or gDNA.

The CDR3 loop spans 14 amino acids. The germline CDR1 and CDR2 sequences are SGDLS and YYNGEE. Trimming cost V 6 bases and J 8 bases, with 18 bases left between them. J is TRBJ2-1 and V is TRBV9; tentative D call: TRBD2 (7 bases). The TCR was taken from a man between 45 and 60 years old with acute or convalescent COVID-19. Sequenced sample: peripheral blood. The CDR3 DNA is TGTGCCAGCACCCTCTGGGGGGGCGGGGATGAGCAGTTCTTC. This sequence encodes CASTLWGGGDEQFF. Looking up the rest from reference TRBV9 and TRBJ2-1 gives the full variable domain: DSGVTQTPKHLITATGQRVTLRCSPRSGDLSVYWYQQSLDQGLQFLIQYYNGEERAKGNILERFSAQQFPDLHSELNLSSLELGDSALYFCASTLWGGGDEQFFGPGTRLTVL.